This T cell receptor beta chain appears in the sequencing data of a study of monozygotic twins with inflammatory bowel disease. TCRdb reanalyzed the 5' RACE reads, giving one entry per CDR3 protein sequence and no DNA. Its listing shows roughly 320,000 distinct CDR3 sequences. Germline values: CDR1 MNHEY, CDR2 SMNVEV (reference sequence). The CDR3 is 15 amino acids. The source of this sequence is a human donor with ulcerative colitis or Crohn's disease, or a healthy co-twin of an affected twin (not recorded which). This chain uses TRBV27 with TRBJ1-5. The specimen was blood. This CDR3 is CASSFSRSSNQPQHF.